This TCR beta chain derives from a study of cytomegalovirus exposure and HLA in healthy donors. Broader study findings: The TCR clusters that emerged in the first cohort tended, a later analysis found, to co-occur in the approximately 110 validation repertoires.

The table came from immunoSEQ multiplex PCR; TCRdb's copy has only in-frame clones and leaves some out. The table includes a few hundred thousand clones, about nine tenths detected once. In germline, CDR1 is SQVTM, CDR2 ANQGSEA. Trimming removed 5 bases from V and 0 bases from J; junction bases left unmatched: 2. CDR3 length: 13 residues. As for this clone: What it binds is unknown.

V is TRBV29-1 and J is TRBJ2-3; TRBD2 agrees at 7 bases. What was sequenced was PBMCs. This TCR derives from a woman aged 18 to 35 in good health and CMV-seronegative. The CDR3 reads CSVRRESTDTQYF. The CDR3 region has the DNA TGCAGCGTTCGGCGGGAGAGCACAGATACGCAGTATTTT.